Below are 22 T cell receptor beta chains sequenced from a single sample in a study of T cell responses to AZD1222 COVID-19 vaccine. Repertoires were generated with immunoSEQ multiplex PCR, while TCRdb's copy carries only in-frame clones and drops some. The table has about 130,000 clones, 85% to 95% seen once. The sequenced sample was peripheral blood, obtained on day 0 of AZD1222 vaccination. All receptors come from an adult in good health.

Comment on this clone: Different DNA sequences within this sample yield the same CDR3. The V call is TRBV9, the J call TRBJ2-7, with 9 bases matching TRBD2. Per germline, CDR1 SGDLS and CDR2 YYNGEE. The CDR3 totals 15 residues. The V gene end was trimmed by 0 bases and the J gene end by 1 base; junction bases not matched to a gene: 2. CDR3 in amino acids: CASSVGTSGSYEQYF. The CDR3 region has the DNA TGTGCCAGCAGCGTAGGTACTAGCGGGTCCTACGAGCAGTACTTC.

This chain uses TRBV7-9 with TRBJ2-2; no clear D gene. V was shortened by 4 bases and J by 1 base, with 10 bases between the two germline ends. The CDR3 spans 15 residues. Germline-derived CDR1 and CDR2 are SEHNR and FQNEAQ (reference sequence). The CDR3 region is CASSSIFRNTGELFF. In DNA, the CDR3 is TGTGCCAGCAGCTCCATCTTCAGGAACACCGGGGAGCTGTTTTTT. The variable domain in full, completed from reference TRBV7-9 and TRBJ2-2, reads DTGVSQNPRHKITKRGQNVTFRCDPISEHNRLYWYRQTLGQGPEFLTYFQNEAQLEKSRLLSDRFSAERPKGSFSTLEIQRTEQGDSAMYLCASSSIFRNTGELFFGEGSRLTVL.

This clone was picked up one time. The CDR3 loop is CASSTAGQGAYEQYF. The CDR3 DNA sequence: TGTGCCAGCAGTACAGCGGGACAGGGGGCCTACGAGCAGTACTTC. This sequence joins TRBV28 and TRBJ2-7, with TRBD1 matching 11 bases. With 5 bases clipped from V and 2 bases from J, the junction kept 5 bases outside the gene matches. From germline, CDR1 is MDHEN and CDR2 SYDVKM. The CDR3 has 15 amino acids. Full variable domain (outside the CDR3, taken from reference TRBV28 and TRBJ2-7): DVKVTQSSRYLVKRTGEKVFLECVQDMDHENMFWYRQDPGLGLRLIYFSYDVKMKEKGDIPEGYSVSREKKERFSLILESASTNQTSMYLCASSTAGQGAYEQYFGPGTRLTVT.

The J gene is TRBJ2-3, the V gene TRBV19; TRBD2 is a possible D gene (7 bases). Germline CDR1 LNHDA, CDR2 SQIVND (reference sequence). Deletions cut 4 bases from V and 4 bases from J, with 15 bases between. The CDR3 sequence is 15 residues long. The CDR3 DNA sequence: TGTGCCAGTAGTAATGGGGGGGGCGTTCCAGATACGCAGTATTTT. It specifies CASSNGGGVPDTQYF.

The chain combines TRBV29-1 with TRBJ2-5, with D possibly called TRBD1 or TRBD2 (6 bases each). The germline V gene encodes CDR1 SQVTM and CDR2 ANQGSEA. Trimming cost V 7 bases and J 4 bases, with 16 bases left between them. The CDR3 is made up of 13 amino acids. The CDR3 sequence: CSGGGGVGETQYF. The CDR3 DNA sequence: TGCAGCGGAGGGGGAGGCGTGGGAGAGACCCAGTACTTC.

This chain uses TRBV14 with TRBJ1-2; weak D call: TRBD1 (5 bases). The V end lost 3 bases, the J end lost 2 bases, and 25 bases lay between the germline ends. This CDR3 is built from 19 residues. Looked up from germline, CDR1 is SGHDN and CDR2 is FVKESK. The CDR3, as DNA: TGTGCCAGCAGCCAGGGGCCGTCCCGGGACGTGGATAGGAACTATGGCTACACCTTC. Amino acids: CASSQGPSRDVDRNYGYTF.

A single count supports this clone. The rearrangement joins TRBV19 to TRBJ2-5, with unresolved D. The ends were cut back, 5 bases at V and 5 bases at J, with 15 bases in the middle. The CDR3 is 14 amino acids. Per the germline V gene, CDR1 is LNHDA and CDR2 is SQIVND (reference sequence). The CDR3 region is CASSPQVSSETQYF. Here the CDR3 DNA reads TGTGCCAGTAGTCCCCAGGTCTCCTCGGAGACCCAGTACTTC.

The chain couples TRBV15 to TRBJ2-5; perhaps TRBD2 as D (5 bases). Trimming removed 9 bases at V and 3 bases at J, with 17 bases between. There are 14 residues in the CDR3. The germline V gene has CDR1 LNHNV and CDR2 YYDKDF (reference sequence). The CDR3 is CATSEGRGEETQYF. The CDR3 nucleotides read TGTGCCACTTCCGAGGGCCGGGGAGAAGAGACCCAGTACTTC.

CDR3 nucleotides: TGTGCCAGTAGTTCCAATGAGGGTGGAAGTTATGGCTACACCTTC. Encoded protein: CASSSNEGGSYGYTF. The chain combines TRBV19 with TRBJ1-2; D gene unclear. The V gene lost 5 bases and the J gene lost 5 bases, with 18 bases spanning the gap. This CDR3 has 15 amino acids. The V gene's germline CDR1 is LNHDA and CDR2 SQIVND (reference sequence). Full variable domain (outside the CDR3, taken from reference TRBV19 and TRBJ1-2): DGGITQSPKYLFRKEGQNVTLSCEQNLNHDAMYWYRQDPGQGLRLIYYSQIVNDFQKGDIAEGYSVSREKKESFPLTVTSAQKNPTAFYLCASSSNEGGSYGYTFGSGTRLTVV.

V usage is TRBV19 and J usage is TRBJ1-1; tentative D call: TRBD1 (5 bases). V lost 7 bases and J 6 bases, leaving 18 bases between the germline ends. CDR1 is LNHDA and CDR2 is SQIVND in the germline V gene (reference sequence). CDR3 length equals 14 residues. CDR3 DNA sequence: TGTGCCAGTACCCCAAGGCCAGGGCAATCTGAAGCTTTCTTT. Protein product: CASTPRPGQSEAFF.

The chain carries TRBV3-1 (or the pseudogene TRBV3-2) and TRBJ1-2; the D gene is possibly TRBD1 (6 bases). The CDR3 runs to 14 residues. V was pared by 3 bases and J by 4 bases, with 12 bases between. CDR1 LGHDT and CDR2 YNNKEL come from the germline V gene (reference sequence). The CDR3 loop is CASSQRGGRYGYTF. CDR3 nucleotide sequence: TGTGCCAGCAGCCAGCGGGGGGGCCGCTATGGCTACACCTTC.

The J gene is TRBJ1-3, the V gene TRBV7-8; D possibly corresponds to TRBD1 (6 bases). The CDR3 runs 19 residues. The V gene's germline CDR1 is SGHVS and CDR2 FQNEAQ. The ends were cut back, 0 bases at V and 3 bases at J, with 21 bases in the middle. The CDR3 loop is CASSLARVPPDSHGNTIYF. Here the CDR3 DNA reads TGTGCCAGCAGCTTAGCTCGGGTCCCCCCGGACAGTCATGGAAACACCATATATTTT.

The V call is TRBV9, the J call TRBJ2-5; 12 bases agree with TRBD2. The CDR3 totals 16 residues. CDR1 SGDLS and CDR2 YYNGEE come from the germline V gene. The trim removed 0 bases at V and 3 bases at J, leaving 3 bases unmatched. The CDR3 region is CASSVGSSGREETQYF. CDR3 DNA sequence: TGTGCCAGCAGCGTAGGGTCTAGCGGGAGGGAAGAGACCCAGTACTTC.

The V gene is TRBV9, the J gene TRBJ2-3, with TRBD2 matching over 9 bases. Germline CDR1 and CDR2: SGDLS and YYNGEE. The trim removed 0 bases at V and 6 bases at J, leaving 8 bases unmatched. The CDR3 contains 16 residues. Here the CDR3 reads CASSVEAGGPRDTQYF. CDR3 DNA sequence: TGTGCCAGCAGCGTAGAGGCGGGAGGGCCCCGGGATACGCAGTATTTT.

V usage is TRBV7-8 and J usage is TRBJ2-7; 11 positions match TRBD1. The CDR3 extends over 15 amino acids. Germline CDR1 reads SGHVS; CDR2 reads FQNEAQ. The V segment lost 5 bases and the J segment 5 bases; nucleotides outside the gene matches: 8. DNA for the CDR3: TGTGCCAGCAGCCTCCTGGGACAGGGGGACGACGAGCAGTACTTC. Protein: CASSLLGQGDDEQYF. Using reference TRBV7-8 and TRBJ2-7 for the parts outside the CDR3, the full variable domain is GAGVSQSPRYKVAKRGQDVALRCDPISGHVSLFWYQQALGQGPEFLTYFQNEAQLDKSGLPSDRFFAERPEGSVSTLKIQRTQQEDSAVYLCASSLLGQGDDEQYFGPGTRLTVT.

This chain connects TRBV6-5 to TRBJ1-4; a possible D gene is TRBD1 (5 bases). Germline V gene sequence: CDR1 MNHEY, CDR2 SVGAGI. The CDR3 is made up of 13 amino acids. Trimming took off 6 bases at V and 5 bases at J, with 10 bases between the two ends. For the CDR3, the DNA is TGTGCCAGCAGGAGGGACCTAAATGAAAAACTGTTTTTT. Encoded protein: CASRRDLNEKLFF.

The chain employs TRBV7-9 and TRBJ1-2, with D unresolved. CDR1 SEHNR and CDR2 FQNEAQ come from the germline V gene (reference sequence). This CDR3 is 10 amino acids long. Trimming pared 2 bases from V and 6 bases from J, leaving 1 base between. For the CDR3, the DNA is TGTGCCAGCAGCTTAAATGGCTACACCTTC. Translated: CASSLNGYTF.

The chain is built from TRBV9 and TRBJ1-1; perhaps TRBD1 as D (6 bases). This CDR3 is built from 13 residues. Germline V lookup: CDR1 SGDLS, CDR2 YYNGEE. Trimming pared 4 bases from V and 4 bases from J, leaving 11 bases between. CDR3: CASSYQQGTEAFF. CDR3 coding DNA: TGTGCCAGCAGCTATCAACAGGGCACTGAAGCTTTCTTT.

The V call is TRBV3-1 (or the pseudogene TRBV3-2), the J call TRBJ1-1, with 8 bases identical to TRBD1. Germline V gives CDR1 LGHDT, CDR2 YNNKEL (reference sequence). The CDR3 length is 11 residues. V trimming: 8 bases; J trimming: 6 bases; junction bases outside the gene matches: 2. In DNA, the CDR3 is TGTGCCAGCCAGGGGGCCGCTGAAGCTTTCTTT. The encoded protein is CASQGAAEAFF.

The chain recombines TRBV27 with TRBJ2-7; 9 positions match TRBD1. Trimming at V came to 6 bases and at J to 1 base, leaving 4 bases not matched to a gene. The CDR3 spans 14 residues. The V gene's germline CDR1 is MNHEY and CDR2 SMNVEV (reference sequence). The CDR3 spells CASRSGTGSYEQYF. In DNA form, the CDR3 reads TGTGCCAGCAGATCCGGGACAGGGTCCTACGAGCAGTACTTC.

The chain couples TRBV28 to TRBJ2-1; the D gene is possibly TRBD2 (6 bases). The CDR3 is 12 amino acids. Germline V gives CDR1 MDHEN, CDR2 SYDVKM. V gave up 0 bases and J gave up 15 bases, with 12 bases separating them. Here the CDR3 DNA reads TGTGCCAGCAGTTTATGGGGGACTGGGGGGTTCTTC. Encoded protein: CASSLWGTGGFF.

The V and J genes are TRBV14 and TRBJ1-2; a weak D match, TRBD1 (6 bases). Germline loops: CDR1 SGHDN, CDR2 FVKESK. The V and J ends lost 4 bases and 2 bases respectively, with 8 bases between them. CDR3 length: 13 residues. CDR3 region: CASSPGQNYGYTF. The CDR3, as DNA: TGTGCCAGCAGCCCCGGACAGAACTATGGCTACACCTTC.